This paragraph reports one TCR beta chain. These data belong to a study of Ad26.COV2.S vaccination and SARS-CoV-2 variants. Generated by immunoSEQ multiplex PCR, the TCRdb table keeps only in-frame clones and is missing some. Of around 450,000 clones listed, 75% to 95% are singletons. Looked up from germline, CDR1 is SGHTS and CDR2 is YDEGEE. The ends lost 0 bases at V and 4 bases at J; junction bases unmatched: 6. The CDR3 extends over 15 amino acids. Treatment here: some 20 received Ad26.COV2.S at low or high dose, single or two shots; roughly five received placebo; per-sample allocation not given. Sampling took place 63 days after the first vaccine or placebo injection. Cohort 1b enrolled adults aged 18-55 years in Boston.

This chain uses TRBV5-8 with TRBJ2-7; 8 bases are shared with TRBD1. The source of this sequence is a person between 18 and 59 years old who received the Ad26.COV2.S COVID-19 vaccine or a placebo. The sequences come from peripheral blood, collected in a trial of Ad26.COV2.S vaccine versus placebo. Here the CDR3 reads CASSLASGQGYEQYF. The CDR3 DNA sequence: TGTGCCAGCAGCTTGGCCTCTGGACAGGGTTACGAGCAGTACTTC.